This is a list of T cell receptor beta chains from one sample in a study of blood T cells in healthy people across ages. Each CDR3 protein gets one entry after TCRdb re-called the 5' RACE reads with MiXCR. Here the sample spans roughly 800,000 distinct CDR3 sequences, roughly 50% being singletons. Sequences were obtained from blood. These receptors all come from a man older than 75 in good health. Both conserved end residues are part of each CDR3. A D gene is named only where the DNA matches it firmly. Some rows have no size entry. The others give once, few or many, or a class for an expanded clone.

CDR3 DNA: TGCGCCAGCAGTGTACGGGGTTGGACTGAAGCTTTCTTT
CDR3 protein: CASSVRGWTEAFF
J gene: TRBJ1-1
V gene: TRBV5-1
clone size: -
D gene: -

CDR3 DNA: TGCGCCAGCAGCCAAGTCGACTTAGTCTCTTTTTACAATGAGCAGTTCTTC
CDR3 protein: CASSQVDLVSFYNEQFF
J gene: TRBJ2-1
V gene: TRBV4-1
clone size: many
D gene: -

CDR3 DNA: TGTGCCAGCAGCTTAATCAGCCGCGATACGCAGTATTTT
CDR3 protein: CASSLISRDTQYF
J gene: TRBJ2-3
V gene: TRBV7-2
clone size: -
D gene: -

CDR3 DNA: TGTGCCAGCACCCTAGGGACTGTTCAATACGAGCAGTACTTC
CDR3 protein: CASTLGTVQYEQYF
J gene: TRBJ2-7
V gene: TRBV12-3/TRBV12-4
clone size: -
D gene: -

CDR3 DNA: TGTGCCAGCAGGGCAGGGGATCCTAACTATGGCTACACCTTC
CDR3 protein: CASRAGDPNYGYTF
J gene: TRBJ1-2
V gene: TRBV6-6
clone size: few
D gene: -

CDR3 DNA: TGCAGTGCTAGGGCTCTAGCAGGCTCCTACAATGAGCAGTTCTTC
CDR3 protein: CSARALAGSYNEQFF
J gene: TRBJ2-1
V gene: TRBV20-1
clone size: -
D gene: -

CDR3 DNA: TGCAGCGTCGCCGGTTGGGGACAGGGGCTATACAATGAGCAGTACTTC
CDR3 protein: CSVAGWGQGLYNEQYF
J gene: TRBJ2-7
V gene: TRBV29-1
clone size: -
D gene: TRBD1

CDR3 DNA: TGCAGTGCTGAAACTAGCTCTGGGGCCAACGTCCTGACTTTC
CDR3 protein: CSAETSSGANVLTF
J gene: TRBJ2-6
V gene: TRBV20-1
clone size: once
D gene: -

CDR3 DNA: TGTGCCAGCAGCGGGGCTTACAAAGCCAAAAACATTCAGTACTTC
CDR3 protein: CASSGAYKAKNIQYF
J gene: TRBJ2-4
V gene: TRBV12-3/TRBV12-4
clone size: -
D gene: -

CDR3 DNA: TGCAGCGTTGAAAGGACTAGCGGGAACACAGATACGCAGTATTTT
CDR3 protein: CSVERTSGNTDTQYF
J gene: TRBJ2-3
V gene: TRBV29-1
clone size: -
D gene: TRBD2

CDR3 DNA: TGTGCCAGCCGAGGCGGACTAGCGGGGGGGTGGGAGACCCAGTACTTC
CDR3 protein: CASRGGLAGGWETQYF
J gene: TRBJ2-5
V gene: TRBV2
clone size: once
D gene: TRBD2

CDR3 DNA: TGTGCCAGCACCCCGGACAGCCATCCCGTATATGGCTACACCTTC
CDR3 protein: CASTPDSHPVYGYTF
J gene: TRBJ1-2
V gene: TRBV12-3/TRBV12-4
clone size: -
D gene: -

CDR3 DNA: TGTGCCAGCAGCGAGGATGACAGGACGCAGTATTTT
CDR3 protein: CASSEDDRTQYF
J gene: TRBJ2-3
V gene: TRBV7-3
clone size: -
D gene: -

CDR3 DNA: TGTGCCAGCAGCGTAGCAGCGGGAGGACCCCCGGAGACCCAGTACTTC
CDR3 protein: CASSVAAGGPPETQYF
J gene: TRBJ2-5
V gene: TRBV9
clone size: -
D gene: TRBD2

CDR3 DNA: TGCGCCAGCAGCTTCCAGCCCTTCCCCTACGAGCAGTACTTC
CDR3 protein: CASSFQPFPYEQYF
J gene: TRBJ2-7
V gene: TRBV5-1
clone size: -
D gene: -